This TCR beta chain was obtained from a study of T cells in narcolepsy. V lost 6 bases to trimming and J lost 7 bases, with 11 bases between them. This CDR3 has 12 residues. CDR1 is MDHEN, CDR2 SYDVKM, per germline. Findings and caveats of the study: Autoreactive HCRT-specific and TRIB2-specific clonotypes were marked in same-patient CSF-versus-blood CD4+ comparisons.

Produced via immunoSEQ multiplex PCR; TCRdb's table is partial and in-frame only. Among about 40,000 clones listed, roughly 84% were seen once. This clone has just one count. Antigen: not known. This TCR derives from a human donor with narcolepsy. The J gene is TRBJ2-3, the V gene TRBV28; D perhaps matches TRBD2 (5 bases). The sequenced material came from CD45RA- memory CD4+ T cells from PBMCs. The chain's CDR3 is CASRGPGNTQYF. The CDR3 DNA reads TGTGCCAGCAGGGGCCCCGGGAATACGCAGTATTTT.